Included here is one T cell receptor beta chain sequence, with context. Its antigen is still unknown. The data derive from a study of CD8 T cells in ankylosing spondylitis. Overall study results and limits: Before this, some motif variants had been reported in reactive arthritis synovial fluid and blood.

The germline V gene has CDR1 SGDLS and CDR2 YYNGEE. The germline V and J ends were trimmed by 2 bases and 0 bases, with 14 bases remaining between them. There are 16 residues in the CDR3. Quantitative barcoded 5'-RACE was used to prepare TCR beta libraries. TCRdb redid the calling of the 5' RACE reads with MiXCR, one entry per CDR3 protein. This table has about 350,000 distinct CDR3 sequences, 20% to 25% appearing once. The source is a male donor with ankylosing spondylitis or in good health (not recorded which). Sequenced input: blood, either unsorted or a sorted T cell fraction (not recorded which). V and J are TRBV9 and TRBJ1-2, with unresolved D. The CDR3 DNA reads TGTGCCAGCAGCGTGGGATTAGGGCCAACTAACTATGGCTACACCTTC. This sequence encodes CASSVGLGPTNYGYTF.